The 7 T cell receptor beta chains below were found in one sample sequenced in a study of vaccination and CD4 T cells after COVID-19. Documented treatment: approximately 9-day PBMC culture with coronavirus spike peptide pools or control peptides (ViraFEST assay). For these receptors, no antigen is known. The Oncomine TCR Beta short-read assay sequenced DNA from cultured CD4+ T cells. Via MiXCR, TCRdb re-called the PCR reads, giving one row per CDR3 protein. The sample lists about 21,000 distinct CDR3 sequences; just over 60% were seen once. Sequenced material: CD4+ T cells from blood, cultured in vitro. These receptors came from a human donor who had recovered from COVID-19.

The genes are TRBV18 and TRBJ1-2; D possibly corresponds to TRBD1 (6 bases). The V gene's germline CDR1 is KGHSH and CDR2 LQKENI. This CDR3 spans 13 amino acids. V dropped 6 bases and J dropped 2 bases, with 10 bases sitting between them. The CDR3 region is CASSGDTNYGYTF. The CDR3 coding sequence is TGTGCCAGCTCCGGGGACACCAACTATGGCTACACCTTC.

This chain connects TRBV7-9 to TRBJ1-5; D ambiguous. The CDR3 spans 14 residues. Trimming left V 7 bases short and J 4 bases short, with 14 bases between. The germline V gene has CDR1 SEHNR and CDR2 FQNEAQ (reference sequence). Written as DNA, the CDR3 is TGTGCCAGCACCACTGAAGGGTTGAATCAGCCCCAGCATTTT. Protein: CASTTEGLNQPQHF.

The rearrangement joins TRBV14 to TRBJ1-2; 8 nucleotides align to TRBD1. The CDR3 contains 15 residues. CDR1 and CDR2 (germline): SGHDN, FVKESK. J was trimmed by 5 bases and V by 1 base; bases with no gene match: 6. The CDR3 DNA is TGTGCCAGCAGCCAAGTGGGGGGACAGGATTATGGCTACACCTTC. Protein sequence: CASSQVGGQDYGYTF.

The chain employs TRBV27 and TRBJ1-1, with a weak D call TRBD1 (6 bases). The ends were cut back, 5 bases at V and 4 bases at J, with 11 bases in the middle. CDR1 and CDR2 from the germline V gene are MNHEY and SMNVEV (reference sequence). The length of the CDR3 is 13 residues. CDR3 coding DNA: TGTGCCAGCAGTGACCGGGACACCACTGAAGCTTTCTTT. Amino acids: CASSDRDTTEAFF.

The chain is built from TRBV12-3 or TRBV12-4 and TRBJ1-1; weak D call: TRBD1 (6 bases). The V gene lost 1 base and the J gene lost 4 bases, with 7 bases spanning the gap. The CDR3 is 13 amino acids. This chain's CDR3 is CASSLEGGTEAFF. Here the CDR3 DNA reads TGTGCCAGCAGTTTAGAAGGGGGCACTGAAGCTTTCTTT.

This chain connects TRBV11-2 to TRBJ2-4, with no clear D. CDR1 is SGHAT and CDR2 is FQNNGV in the germline V gene. Trimming left V 5 bases short and J 7 bases short, with 9 bases between. This CDR3 spans 12 amino acids. Here the CDR3 reads CASSPNGNIQYF. The CDR3 DNA is TGTGCCAGCAGCCCTAACGGGAACATTCAGTACTTC.

V gene TRBV4-2 combines with J gene TRBJ1-4; TRBD1 is a possible D gene (5 bases). Germline CDR1 LGHNA, CDR2 YNFKEQ. V shed 1 base and J shed 6 bases, with 15 bases lying between them. The CDR3 is made up of 16 amino acids. The CDR3 loop reads CASSQVPDRLYEKLFF. The CDR3 DNA follows: TGTGCCAGCAGCCAAGTCCCAGACAGACTGTATGAAAAACTGTTTTTT.